Each of the 12 T cell receptor beta chains below was sequenced from the same sample in a study of blood T cell repertoires in COVID-19 (dated by TCRdb to the early 2020s). Library generation was performed with the immunoSEQ multiplex PCR assay. The table was pulled from immuneACCESS by TCRdb, which kept in-frame rearrangements only. Such tables lose some clones; where checked, under half of the loss comes from unresolved V genes, and the rest has no known cause. In all, the sample holds around 37,000 clones, and 70% to 90% of those were seen once. Jointly, the top ten make up approximately 2.3% of the sample. The sample was peripheral blood. Receptors originate from a human donor in a cohort sampled during active COVID-19.

The gene calls are TRBV6-5 and TRBJ1-4, with D possibly matching TRBD1 (5 bases). The CDR3 sequence is 12 residues long. Germline CDR1 is MNHEY and CDR2 is SVGAGI. CDR3 coding DNA: TGTGCGACCGGGGGGTTGGGCGAAAAACTGTTTTTT. Translating gives CATGGLGEKLFF.

This chain uses TRBV6-5 with TRBJ2-3; TRBD1 matches at 9 bases. J lost 0 bases, V lost 6 bases, and 4 bases had no gene match. CDR3 length: 15 amino acids. CDR1 and CDR2 from the germline V gene are MNHEY and SVGAGI. The CDR3 sequence: CASSRGQGSTDTQYF. The CDR3 region has the DNA TGTGCCAGCAGCCGCGGACAGGGGAGCACAGATACGCAGTATTTT.

This clone was recorded only once. The rearrangement uses TRBV5-1 and TRBJ2-5; tentative D call: TRBD1 (5 bases). Trimming removed 5 bases at V and 1 base at J, with 12 bases between. The CDR3 runs 14 residues. The germline V gene has CDR1 SGHRS and CDR2 YFSETQ. CDR3 region: CASRSQGSQETQYF. The CDR3 nucleotides are TGCGCCAGCAGGTCGCAGGGATCCCAAGAGACCCAGTACTTC.

The chain combines TRBV5-8 with TRBJ1-4; a weak D match, TRBD1 (6 bases). Germline V lookup: CDR1 SGHTS, CDR2 YDEGEE. CDR3 size: 15 residues. Between the trimmed V and J ends, which lost 4 bases and 0 bases, there was a span of 10 bases. The CDR3 nucleotides read TGTGCCAGCAGCCCAGGACAGACAACTAATGAAAAACTGTTTTTT. Protein product: CASSPGQTTNEKLFF.

This clone was detected only a few times. The V gene is TRBV2, the J gene TRBJ2-6, with 7 positions matching TRBD1. V was pared by 5 bases and J by 2 bases, with 3 bases of the junction left unmatched. This CDR3 contains 15 residues. CDR1 is SNHLY, CDR2 FYNNEI, per germline. For the CDR3, the DNA is TGTGCCAGCAGTCTTGACAGGGCTGGGGCCAACGTCCTGACTTTC. It specifies CASSLDRAGANVLTF.

CDR3 protein: CAWAGGSEQYF. CDR3 DNA sequence: TGTGCCTGGGCAGGTGGGAGCGAGCAGTACTTC. V gene TRBV30 combines with J gene TRBJ2-7, with TRBD2 as a possible D gene (5 bases). Deletions cut 5 bases from V and 6 bases from J, with 11 bases between. The length of the CDR3 is 11 residues. Germline V gene lookup returns CDR1 GTSNPN and CDR2 SVGIG (reference sequence).

The chain joins TRBV6-2 or TRBV6-3 to TRBJ1-2; the D gene is possibly TRBD1 (5 bases). Germline CDR1 reads MNHEY; CDR2 reads SVGEGT. CDR3 size: 15 residues. Trimming removed 2 bases at V and 4 bases at J, with 14 bases between. The DNA of the CDR3 is TGTGCCAGCAGTTACCTGACAGCGACTCTCTATGGCTACACCTTC. Protein product: CASSYLTATLYGYTF.

The chain combines TRBV2 with TRBJ2-7; 9 positions match TRBD2. Trimming at V came to 1 base and at J to 0 bases, leaving 4 bases not matched to a gene. Germline V gives CDR1 SNHLY, CDR2 FYNNEI. This CDR3 is built from 16 residues. The CDR3 DNA follows: TGTGCCAGCAGTGAAGTCCAGCGGGGGGACTCCTACGAGCAGTACTTC. This gives the protein CASSEVQRGDSYEQYF.

This chain links TRBV7-8 with TRBJ1-5; D gene uncertain. This CDR3 comprises 15 residues. CDR1 is SGHVS and CDR2 is FQNEAQ in the germline V gene. Trimming shortened V by 7 bases and J by 6 bases, and 19 bases separated the two germline ends. The DNA for the CDR3 is TGTGCCAGCACTATCTTACCCGGGGAGATTCAGCCCCAGCATTTT. Translating gives CASTILPGEIQPQHF.

V and J are TRBV6-6 and TRBJ1-6, with D tentatively TRBD1 (6 bases). This CDR3 comprises 15 residues. V was trimmed by 6 bases and J by 6 bases, leaving 15 bases between them. Germline values: CDR1 MNHNY, CDR2 SVGAGI (reference sequence). CDR3 residues: CASRPRGEINSPLHF. The CDR3 DNA sequence: TGTGCCAGCAGGCCCAGGGGAGAGATTAATTCACCCCTCCACTTT.

The CDR3 spells CASSLSGSPSGYTF. The CDR3 DNA is TGTGCCAGCAGTCTCTCCGGGTCTCCAAGCGGCTACACCTTC. This chain joins TRBV7-9 and TRBJ1-2, with D uncertain. V was pared by 6 bases and J by 8 bases, with 19 bases between. The CDR3 loop spans 14 amino acids. CDR1 is SEHNR and CDR2 is FQNEAQ in the germline V gene (reference sequence). The full variable domain, with the rest looked up from reference TRBV7-9 and TRBJ1-2, is DTGVSQNPRHKITKRGQNVTFRCDPISEHNRLYWYRQTLGQGPEFLTYFQNEAQLEKSRLLSDRFSAERPKGSFSTLEIQRTEQGDSAMYLCASSLSGSPSGYTFGSGTRLTVV.

The chain is built from TRBV28 and TRBJ1-3; D not resolved. This CDR3 comprises 13 residues. Germline V gives CDR1 MDHEN, CDR2 SYDVKM. Trimming stripped 6 bases from V and 0 bases from J, with 6 bases between. CDR3 sequence (DNA): TGTGCCAGCAGCTTGAGCTCTGGAAACACCATATATTTT. Translation gives CASSLSSGNTIYF.